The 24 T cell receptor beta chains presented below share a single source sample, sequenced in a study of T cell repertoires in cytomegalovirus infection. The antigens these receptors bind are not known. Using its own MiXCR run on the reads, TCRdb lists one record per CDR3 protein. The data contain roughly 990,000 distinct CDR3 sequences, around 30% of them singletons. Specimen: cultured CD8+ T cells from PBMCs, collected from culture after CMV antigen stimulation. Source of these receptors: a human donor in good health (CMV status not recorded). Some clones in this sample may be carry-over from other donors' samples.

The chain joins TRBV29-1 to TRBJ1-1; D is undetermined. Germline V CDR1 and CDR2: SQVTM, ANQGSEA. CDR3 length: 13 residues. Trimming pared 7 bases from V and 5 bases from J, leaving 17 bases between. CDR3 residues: CSAREGDGTEAFF. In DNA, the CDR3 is TGCAGCGCGAGGGAGGGTGATGGGACTGAAGCTTTCTTT. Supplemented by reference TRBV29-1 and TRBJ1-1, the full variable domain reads SAVISQKPSRDICQRGTSLTIQCQVDSQVTMMFWYRQQPGQSLTLIATANQGSEATYESGFVIDKFPISRPNLTFSTLTVSNMSPEDSSIYLCSAREGDGTEAFFGQGTRLTVV.

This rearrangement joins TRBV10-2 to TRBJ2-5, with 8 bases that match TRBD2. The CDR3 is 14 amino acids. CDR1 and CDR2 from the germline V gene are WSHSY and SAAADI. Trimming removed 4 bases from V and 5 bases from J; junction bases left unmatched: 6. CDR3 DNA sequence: TGCGCCAGCAGTGGTAGCGGGACCGTGGAGACCCAGTACTTC. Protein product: CASSGSGTVETQYF.

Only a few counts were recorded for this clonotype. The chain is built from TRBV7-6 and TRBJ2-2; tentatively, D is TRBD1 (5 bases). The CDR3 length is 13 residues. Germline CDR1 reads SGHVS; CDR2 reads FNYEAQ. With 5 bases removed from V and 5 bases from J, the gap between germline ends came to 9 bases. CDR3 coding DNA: TGTGCCAGCAGCCGACAGTTGACCGGGGAGCTGTTTTTT. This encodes CASSRQLTGELFF.

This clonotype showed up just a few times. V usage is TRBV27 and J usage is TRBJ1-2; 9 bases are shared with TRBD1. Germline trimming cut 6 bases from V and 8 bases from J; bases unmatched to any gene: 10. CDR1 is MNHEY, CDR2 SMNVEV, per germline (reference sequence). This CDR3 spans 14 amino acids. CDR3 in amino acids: CASRTGGAGKGYTF. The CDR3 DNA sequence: TGTGCCAGCAGAACAGGGGGCGCGGGAAAGGGCTACACCTTC.

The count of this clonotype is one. For the CDR3, the DNA is TGTGCCAGCAACCCGGGACCAGGGGAGGGAGAGACCCAGTACTTC. Its protein is CASNPGPGEGETQYF. V and J are TRBV6-5 and TRBJ2-5, with D maybe TRBD2 (7 bases). The CDR3 length is 15 residues. Germline V CDR1 and CDR2: MNHEY, SVGAGI. The V end was cut by 7 bases, the J end by 4 bases, with 19 bases between.

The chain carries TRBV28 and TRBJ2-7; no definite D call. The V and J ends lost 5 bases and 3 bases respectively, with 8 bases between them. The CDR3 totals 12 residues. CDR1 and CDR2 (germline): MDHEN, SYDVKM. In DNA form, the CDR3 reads TGTGCCAGCAGTCCGAACAACTACGAGCAGTACGTC. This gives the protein CASSPNNYEQYV.

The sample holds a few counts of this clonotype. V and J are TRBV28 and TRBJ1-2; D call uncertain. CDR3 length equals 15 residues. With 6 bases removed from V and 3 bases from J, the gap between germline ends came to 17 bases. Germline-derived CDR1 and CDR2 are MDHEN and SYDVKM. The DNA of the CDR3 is TGTGCCAGCAGCACAACGTACGACGGTTACTATGGCTACACCTTC. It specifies CASSTTYDGYYGYTF.

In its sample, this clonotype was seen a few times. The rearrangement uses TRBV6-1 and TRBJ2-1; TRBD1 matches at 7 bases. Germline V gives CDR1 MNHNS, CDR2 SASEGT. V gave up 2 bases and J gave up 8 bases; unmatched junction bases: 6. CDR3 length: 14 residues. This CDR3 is CASSERQGLHEQFF. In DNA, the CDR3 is TGTGCCAGCAGTGAACGACAGGGTCTTCATGAGCAGTTCTTC.

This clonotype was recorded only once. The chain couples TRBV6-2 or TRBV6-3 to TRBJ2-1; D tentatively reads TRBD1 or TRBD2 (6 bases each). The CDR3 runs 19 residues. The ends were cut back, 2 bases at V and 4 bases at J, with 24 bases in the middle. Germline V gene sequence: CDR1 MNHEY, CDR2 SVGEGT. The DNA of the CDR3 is TGTGCCAGCAGTTACCCCCCGGGGTTCATCCGGGGGACATACAATGAGCAGTTCTTC. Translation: CASSYPPGFIRGTYNEQFF.

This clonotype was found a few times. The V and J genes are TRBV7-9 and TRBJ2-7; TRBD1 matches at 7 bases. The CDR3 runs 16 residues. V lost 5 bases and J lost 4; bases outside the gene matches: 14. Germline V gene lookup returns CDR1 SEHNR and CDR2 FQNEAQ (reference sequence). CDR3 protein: CASSPPTGQRPYEQYF. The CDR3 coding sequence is TGTGCCAGCAGCCCCCCAACGGGACAGAGACCTTACGAGCAGTACTTC.

CDR3 loop: CASSLSGDDQETQYF. Here the CDR3 DNA reads TGTGCCAGCAGTTTATCGGGGGATGACCAAGAGACCCAGTACTTC. This sequence joins TRBV27 and TRBJ2-5; D possibly matches TRBD1 or TRBD2 (5 bases each). From germline, CDR1 is MNHEY and CDR2 SMNVEV (reference sequence). Trimming cost V 0 bases and J 0 bases, with 8 bases left between them. The CDR3 totals 15 residues.

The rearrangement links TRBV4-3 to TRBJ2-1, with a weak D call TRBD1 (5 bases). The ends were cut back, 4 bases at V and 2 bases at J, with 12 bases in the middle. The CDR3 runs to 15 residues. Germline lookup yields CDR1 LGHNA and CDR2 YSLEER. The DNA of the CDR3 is TGCGCCAGCAGCCCCGAAGGGGTTGCCTACAATGAGCAGTTCTTC. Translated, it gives CASSPEGVAYNEQFF.

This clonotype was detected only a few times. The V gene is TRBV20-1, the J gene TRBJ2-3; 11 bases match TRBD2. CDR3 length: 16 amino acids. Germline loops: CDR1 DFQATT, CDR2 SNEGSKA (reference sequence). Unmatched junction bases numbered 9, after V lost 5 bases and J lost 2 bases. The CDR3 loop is CSARPPLAGATDTQYF. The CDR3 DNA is TGCAGTGCTCGACCGCCACTAGCGGGGGCCACAGATACGCAGTATTTT.

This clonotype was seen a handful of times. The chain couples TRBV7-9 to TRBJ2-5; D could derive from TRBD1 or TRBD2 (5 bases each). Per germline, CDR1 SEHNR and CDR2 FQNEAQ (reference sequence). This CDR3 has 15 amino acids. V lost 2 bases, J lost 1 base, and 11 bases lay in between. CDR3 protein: CASSLSRDLQETQYF. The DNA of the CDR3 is TGTGCCAGCAGCTTATCGAGGGACCTCCAAGAGACCCAGTACTTC.

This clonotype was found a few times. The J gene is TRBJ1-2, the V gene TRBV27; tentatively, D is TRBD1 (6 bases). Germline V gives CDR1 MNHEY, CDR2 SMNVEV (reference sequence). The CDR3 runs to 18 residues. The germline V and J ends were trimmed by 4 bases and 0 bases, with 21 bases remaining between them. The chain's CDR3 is CASSSPRDTGKANYGYTF. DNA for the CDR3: TGTGCCAGCAGTTCCCCGCGGGACACCGGCAAAGCTAACTATGGCTACACCTTC.

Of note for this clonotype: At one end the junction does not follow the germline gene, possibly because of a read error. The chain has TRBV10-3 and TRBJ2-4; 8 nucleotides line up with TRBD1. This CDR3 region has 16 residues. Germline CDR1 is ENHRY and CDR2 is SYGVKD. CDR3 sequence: CAISDPSTGVENVQYF. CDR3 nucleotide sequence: TGTGCCATCAGTGATCCTTCGACAGGGGTTGAAAACGTTCAGTACTTC.

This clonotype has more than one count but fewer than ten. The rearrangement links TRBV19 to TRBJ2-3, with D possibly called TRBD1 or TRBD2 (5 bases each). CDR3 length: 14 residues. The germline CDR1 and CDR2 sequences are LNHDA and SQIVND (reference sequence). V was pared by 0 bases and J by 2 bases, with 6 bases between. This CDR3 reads CASSIEGPTDTQYF. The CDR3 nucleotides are TGTGCCAGTAGTATAGAGGGACCCACAGATACGCAGTATTTT.

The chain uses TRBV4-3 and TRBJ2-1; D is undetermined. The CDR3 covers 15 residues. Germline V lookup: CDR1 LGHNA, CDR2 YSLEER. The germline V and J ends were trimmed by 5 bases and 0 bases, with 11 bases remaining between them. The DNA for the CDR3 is TGCGCCAGCAGCGATACCCCTAGCTCCTACAATGAGCAGTTCTTC. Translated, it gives CASSDTPSSYNEQFF.

This CDR3 is CASSLRSGGTLSETDTQYF. The CDR3 region has the DNA TGTGCCAGCAGCTTACGCAGCGGGGGGACCTTATCCGAAACAGATACGCAGTATTTT. This rearrangement joins TRBV11-3 to TRBJ2-3, with 9 bases matching TRBD2. CDR3 size: 19 residues. Trimming removed 2 bases from V and 3 bases from J; junction bases left unmatched: 15. Germline V gene lookup returns CDR1 SGHNT and CDR2 YENEEA.

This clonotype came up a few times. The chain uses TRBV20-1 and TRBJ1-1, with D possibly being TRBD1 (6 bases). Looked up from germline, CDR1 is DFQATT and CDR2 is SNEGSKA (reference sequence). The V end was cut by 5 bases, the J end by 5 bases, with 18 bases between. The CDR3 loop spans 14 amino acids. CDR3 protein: CSAAHYHRGTEAFF. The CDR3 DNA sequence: TGCAGTGCTGCTCACTATCATAGGGGGACTGAAGCTTTCTTT.

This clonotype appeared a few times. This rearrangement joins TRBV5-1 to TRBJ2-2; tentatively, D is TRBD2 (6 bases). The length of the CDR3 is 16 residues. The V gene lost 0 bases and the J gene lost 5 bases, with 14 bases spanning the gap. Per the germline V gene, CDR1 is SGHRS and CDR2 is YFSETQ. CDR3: CASSLGARAGTGELFF. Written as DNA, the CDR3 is TGCGCCAGCAGCTTGGGAGCCCGGGCGGGAACCGGGGAGCTGTTTTTT.

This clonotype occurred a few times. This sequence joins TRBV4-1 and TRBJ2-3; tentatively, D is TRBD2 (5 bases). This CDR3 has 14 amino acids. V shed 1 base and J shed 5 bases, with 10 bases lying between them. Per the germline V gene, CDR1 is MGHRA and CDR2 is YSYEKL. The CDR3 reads CASSQVGREDTQYF. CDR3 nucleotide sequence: TGCGCCAGCAGCCAAGTAGGACGGGAAGATACGCAGTATTTT.

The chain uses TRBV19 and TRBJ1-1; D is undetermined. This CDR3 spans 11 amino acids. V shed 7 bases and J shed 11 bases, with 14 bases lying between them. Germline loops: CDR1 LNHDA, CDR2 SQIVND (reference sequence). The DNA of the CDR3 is TGTGCCAGTACAAGAGCGGGTCGGGCTTTCTTT. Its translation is CASTRAGRAFF.

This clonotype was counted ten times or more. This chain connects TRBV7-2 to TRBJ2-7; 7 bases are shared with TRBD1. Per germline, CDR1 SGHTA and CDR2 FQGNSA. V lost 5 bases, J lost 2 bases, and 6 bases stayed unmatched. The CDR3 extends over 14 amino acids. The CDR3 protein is CASSPRQGPYEQYV. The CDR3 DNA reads TGTGCCAGCAGCCCGCGACAGGGCCCCTACGAGCAGTACGTC.